This T cell receptor (beta chain) is drawn from a study of regulatory T cells in long-lasting Graves disease. Sample time point: newly diagnosed GD, antithyroid drugs for less than 3 months. TCR sequences were obtained from RNA taken from PBMCs. Per germline, CDR1 GTSNPN and CDR2 SVGIG (reference sequence). The CDR3 covers 13 residues. Researchers made TCR beta libraries by using iRepertoire HTBI primers and running Arm-PCR on CDR3 regions. In TCRdb, the multiplex PCR reads were re-called with MiXCR into one record per CDR3 protein. The sample lists some 490,000 distinct CDR3 sequences, about 12% occurring once. The table lists this clonotype with many counts. Germline is not matched at one junction end, which may reflect a read error. The same specimen was also included in a second study, on T cells in Graves' hyperthyroidism and ophthalmopathy.

Material: peripheral blood mononuclear cells (PBMCs), obtained at new diagnosis, from a patient treated with antithyroid drugs. This sequence joins TRBV30 and TRBJ1-3, with unresolved D. The sequence came from a woman in her twenties or thirties with Graves disease. The CDR3 reads CAWSISSGNTTYF. In DNA form, the CDR3 reads TGTGCCTGGAGCATAAGCTCTGGAAACACCACATATTTT. The full variable domain, rest sourced from reference TRBV30 and TRBJ1-3, is SQTIHQWPATLVQPVGSPLSLECTVEGTSNPNLYWYRQAAGRGLQLLFYSVGIGQISSEVPQNLSASRPQDRQFILSSKKLLLSDSGFYLCAWSISSGNTTYFGEGSWLTVV.